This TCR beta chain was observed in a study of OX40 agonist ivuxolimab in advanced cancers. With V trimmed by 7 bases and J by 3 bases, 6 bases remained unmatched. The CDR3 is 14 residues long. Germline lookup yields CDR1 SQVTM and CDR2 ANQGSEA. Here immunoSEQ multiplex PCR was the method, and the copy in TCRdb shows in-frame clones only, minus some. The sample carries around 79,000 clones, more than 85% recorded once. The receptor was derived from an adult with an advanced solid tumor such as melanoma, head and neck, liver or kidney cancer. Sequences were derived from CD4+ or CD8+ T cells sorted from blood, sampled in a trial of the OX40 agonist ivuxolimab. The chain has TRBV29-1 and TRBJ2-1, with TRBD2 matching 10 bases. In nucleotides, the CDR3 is TGCAGCGGCGAGCAGCGGGGGGGCTACAATGAGCAGTTCTTC. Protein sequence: CSGEQRGGYNEQFF.